These 18 T cell receptor beta chains originate from one sample sequenced in a study of read filtering for tumor transcriptome and immune sequencing. The library was built from around 400 ng RNA with molecular barcoded adaptors for alpha/delta and beta/gamma chains. TCRdb re-called the reads with MiXCR, one entry per CDR3 protein. The repertoire holds 100,000 to 150,000 distinct CDR3 sequences, with approximately 13% as singletons. Source material: a population of CD138-negative cells sorted from bone marrow. These receptors came from a donor aged 40 or older with multiple myeloma.

This clonotype has at least ten counts. This chain's CDR3 is CASSHPGLAGEEDTQYF. CDR3 coding DNA: TGCGCCAGCAGCCACCCCGGACTAGCGGGAGAGGAGGATACGCAGTATTTT. V usage is TRBV4-1 and J usage is TRBJ2-3, with TRBD2 identical over 13 bases. V was pared by 3 bases and J by 6 bases, with 9 bases of the junction left unmatched. The CDR3 consists of 17 residues. Germline-derived CDR1 and CDR2 are MGHRA and YSYEKL.

This clonotype was picked up many times. V is TRBV7-9 and J is TRBJ2-4, with a possible D match to TRBD2 (7 bases). The CDR3 has 16 amino acids. Germline CDR1 reads SEHNR; CDR2 reads FQNEAQ (reference sequence). V was cut by 5 bases and J by 3 bases, with 17 bases left in between. CDR3 amino acids: CASSPTGGFGKNIQYF. The CDR3 DNA is TGTGCCAGCAGCCCGACGGGGGGCTTCGGCAAAAACATTCAGTACTTC.

This clonotype was seen ten or more times. The genes are TRBV6-6 and TRBJ2-7, with D possibly being TRBD1 (6 bases). The CDR3 loop spans 13 amino acids. Looked up from germline, CDR1 is MNHNY and CDR2 is SVGAGI (reference sequence). Trimming left V 5 bases short and J 6 bases short, with 14 bases between. The CDR3 nucleotides are TGTGCCAGCAGTCAGCTTGGGGGCCCCGAGCAGTACTTC. Amino acids: CASSQLGGPEQYF.

This clonotype was seen a handful of times. The chain combines TRBV7-6 with TRBJ2-7; maybe TRBD2 (5 bases). From germline, CDR1 is SGHVS and CDR2 FNYEAQ. The CDR3 length is 15 residues. The V and J ends lost 5 bases and 2 bases respectively, with 16 bases between them. The CDR3: CASSPGLAETYEQYF. CDR3 nucleotide sequence: TGTGCCAGCAGCCCGGGCCTAGCCGAAACCTACGAGCAGTACTTC.

CDR3 residues: CASSQEGASYEQYF. The CDR3 DNA reads TGCGCCAGCAGCCAAGAAGGGGCTTCCTACGAGCAGTACTTC. This rearrangement joins TRBV4-1 to TRBJ2-7, with D maybe TRBD1 (5 bases). CDR3 size: 14 residues. The germline V gene has CDR1 MGHRA and CDR2 YSYEKL. V lost 0 bases and J lost 1, with 7 bases in between.

The chain couples TRBV20-1 to TRBJ2-6, with unresolved D. Trimming stripped 3 bases from V and 0 bases from J, with 15 bases between. Germline CDR1 DFQATT, CDR2 SNEGSKA (reference sequence). The CDR3 loop spans 17 amino acids. The CDR3 DNA reads as TGCAGTGCTAGCCCTGGAGCGTACAGCTCTGGGGCCAACGTCCTGACTTTC. Residues: CSASPGAYSSGANVLTF.

The V gene is TRBV11-3, the J gene TRBJ2-3; D uncertain. Deletions cut 1 base from V and 5 bases from J, with 7 bases between. Germline values: CDR1 SGHNT, CDR2 YENEEA. The CDR3 loop spans 13 amino acids. The CDR3 here is CASSLAPGDTQYF. In nucleotides, the CDR3 is TGTGCCAGCAGCTTAGCCCCTGGAGATACGCAGTATTTT.

This clonotype was found many times. The chain uses TRBV6-5 and TRBJ2-7; 9 bases are shared with TRBD2. CDR3 length equals 16 residues. Germline trimming cut 0 bases from V and 3 bases from J; bases unmatched to any gene: 6. The germline CDR1 and CDR2 sequences are MNHEY and SVGAGI. In DNA, the CDR3 is TGTGCCAGCAGTTACTCGTTGGCGGGAGGGAACTACGAGCAGTACTTC. This codes for CASSYSLAGGNYEQYF.

Notes on this clonotype: A much larger clone lies a single base off, so this may be a read error. The rearrangement joins TRBV5-6 to TRBJ2-1; possibly TRBD1 or TRBD2 for D (7 bases each). Germline loops: CDR1 SGHDT, CDR2 YYEEEE. V was shortened by 3 bases and J by 10 bases, with 17 bases between the two germline ends. The length of the CDR3 is 14 residues. CDR3 DNA: TGTGCCAGCAGCTCTCTGTCGGGGGGACAGGAGCAGTTCTTC. It is translated as CASSSLSGGQEQFF.

The rearrangement links TRBV5-1 to TRBJ1-1; TRBD1 might be the D (6 bases). Germline loops: CDR1 SGHRS, CDR2 YFSETQ. This CDR3 contains 14 residues. V lost 2 bases, J lost 5 bases, and 13 bases lay in between. CDR3 coding DNA: TGCGCCAGCAGCTTCCAGGGGTTGAGAACTGAAGCTTTCTTT. Translation gives CASSFQGLRTEAFF.

This clonotype was counted ten times or more. The CDR3 spells CASSYLVEKLFF. The CDR3 DNA reads as TGTGCCAGCAGTTATTTGGTTGAAAAACTGTTTTTT. This sequence joins TRBV12-3 or TRBV12-4 and TRBJ1-4; no definite D call. V was shortened by 4 bases and J by 7 bases, with 7 bases between the two germline ends. This CDR3 comprises 12 residues.

In its sample, this clonotype was seen a few times. The J gene is TRBJ1-5, the V gene TRBV30; D gene uncertain. This CDR3 has 13 residues. CDR1 GTSNPN and CDR2 SVGIG come from the germline V gene (reference sequence). Between the trimmed V and J ends, which lost 5 bases and 3 bases, there was a span of 11 bases. CDR3: CAWGWQDNQPQHF. The CDR3 DNA is TGTGCCTGGGGGTGGCAGGACAATCAGCCCCAGCATTTT.

This clonotype was found a few times. CDR3 loop: CASSSPQGTQYF. CDR3 coding DNA: TGTGCCAGCAGCTCCCCCCAGGGGACCCAGTACTTC. The chain carries TRBV7-9 and TRBJ2-5, with a tentative D call TRBD1 (5 bases). CDR1 is SEHNR, CDR2 FQNEAQ, per germline (reference sequence). The CDR3 is made up of 12 amino acids. Trimming stripped 4 bases from V and 7 bases from J, with 10 bases between.

A word on this clonotype: One junction end does not reproduce the germline sequence, and a read error may be involved. This chain uses TRBV7-9 with TRBJ2-1; TRBD2 might be the D (5 bases). Germline V gene lookup returns CDR1 SEHNR and CDR2 FQNEAQ (reference sequence). The CDR3 spans 13 residues. The CDR3 loop is CARGGNSNNEQFF. The CDR3 DNA follows: TGTGCCAGAGGAGGAAACTCCAACAATGAGCAGTTCTTC. Complete variable domain (other parts from reference TRBV7-9 and TRBJ2-1): DTGVSQNPRHKITKRGQNVTFRCDPISEHNRLYWYRQTLGQGPEFLTYFQNEAQLEKSRLLSDRFSAERPKGSFSTLEIQRTEQGDSAMYLCARGGNSNNEQFFGPGTRLTVL.

Ten or more counts support this clonotype. V usage is TRBV6-6 and J usage is TRBJ2-1; TRBD1 agrees at 11 bases. Per the germline V gene, CDR1 is MNHNY and CDR2 is SVGAGI (reference sequence). Trimming removed 6 bases from V and 5 bases from J; junction bases left unmatched: 9. The CDR3 length is 16 residues. The CDR3, as DNA: TGTGCCAGCAGCCCAACCGGGACAGGGGGTGACAATGAGCAGTTCTTC. Amino acids: CASSPTGTGGDNEQFF.

This clonotype came up many times. The chain uses TRBV20-1 and TRBJ1-4; D is ambiguous. This CDR3 has 13 residues. Germline V gives CDR1 DFQATT, CDR2 SNEGSKA (reference sequence). The ends were cut back, 3 bases at V and 7 bases at J, with 12 bases in the middle. CDR3 coding DNA: TGCAGTGCTAGCCCCACGGTGGGTGAAAAACTGTTTTTT. Residues: CSASPTVGEKLFF.

This clonotype came up many times. V and J are TRBV30 and TRBJ1-1; a weak D match, TRBD1 (5 bases). The V end was cut by 8 bases, the J end by 0 bases, with 16 bases between. CDR1 GTSNPN and CDR2 SVGIG come from the germline V gene (reference sequence). There are 14 residues in the CDR3. CDR3 coding DNA: TGTGCCGCTAATACGGGACGGATGAACACTGAAGCTTTCTTT. Its translation is CAANTGRMNTEAFF.

This clonotype was seen only a few times. A much larger clone differs from this one at a single base, so this may be a read error. The chain has TRBV20-1 and TRBJ1-2, with no clear D. The V and J ends lost 6 bases and 0 bases respectively, with 8 bases between them. The CDR3 contains 12 residues. Per germline, CDR1 DFQATT and CDR2 SNEGSKA (reference sequence). The CDR3: CSASASNYGYTF. The CDR3 DNA reads TGCAGTGCATCGGCTTCTAACTATGGCTACACCTTC.